The 7 T cell receptor beta chains below all came from one sample that was sequenced in a study of shared T cell receptors in the human thymus. The method was immunoSEQ multiplex PCR; TCRdb's version includes in-frame clones alone and lacks a portion of them. The sample has roughly 550,000 clones, 78% seen once; the top ten hold less than 0.015%. In addition, the sample was reused for a study of human thymus T cells.

Material for sequencing was thymocytes. The receptors derive from a boy younger than two with a congenital heart defect.

The chain joins TRBV6-5 to TRBJ2-7; D might be TRBD1 (6 bases). The V end lost 7 bases, the J end lost 0 bases, and 16 bases lay between the germline ends. Germline V lookup: CDR1 MNHEY, CDR2 SVGAGI. The CDR3 extends over 15 amino acids. This CDR3 reads CASTETGRSSYEQYF. CDR3 sequence (DNA): TGTGCCAGCACCGAGACAGGTCGGAGCTCCTACGAGCAGTACTTC.

This clone was seen a handful of times. The chain carries TRBV30 and TRBJ1-2; TRBD1 matches at 7 bases. After removal of 5 bases from V and 6 bases from J, the junction contained 9 bases not matched to a gene. Germline V CDR1 and CDR2: GTSNPN, SVGIG (reference sequence). The CDR3 spans 13 residues. CDR3 sequence (DNA): TGTGCCTGGTCGGAGGGGGCCCCTGATGGCTACACCTTC. This translates into CAWSEGAPDGYTF.

The rearrangement uses TRBV2 and TRBJ2-7; 8 bases match TRBD2. Trimming at V came to 2 bases and at J to 4 bases, leaving 10 bases not matched to a gene. Germline CDR1 is SNHLY and CDR2 is FYNNEI. The CDR3 extends over 16 amino acids. CDR3 sequence (DNA): TGTGCCAGCAGTGAACCCCCCGGGACTAGGAGGTACGAGCAGTACTTC. Protein sequence: CASSEPPGTRRYEQYF. The full variable domain, with the rest looked up from reference TRBV2 and TRBJ2-7, is EPEVTQTPSHQVTQMGQEVILRCVPISNHLYFYWYRQILGQKVEFLVSFYNNEISEKSEIFDDQFSVERPDGSNFTLKIRSTKLEDSAMYFCASSEPPGTRRYEQYFGPGTRLTVT.

This clone was detected only a few times. The V and J genes are TRBV5-4 and TRBJ1-1; TRBD1 matches at 9 bases. This CDR3 comprises 14 residues. Trimming took 3 bases from V and 5 from J; bases not matched to a gene: 5. CDR1 SGHNT and CDR2 YYREEE come from the germline V gene (reference sequence). CDR3 sequence (DNA): TGTGCCAGCAGCTCTAAGACAGGGGGAACTGAAGCTTTCTTT. Its translation: CASSSKTGGTEAFF.

CDR3: CASSYSDTRGNTIYF. Written as DNA, the CDR3 is TGTGCCAGCAGTTACTCTGATACGCGTGGAAACACCATATATTTT. This sequence joins TRBV6-5 and TRBJ1-3; no reliable D call. This CDR3 contains 15 residues. Germline V lookup: CDR1 MNHEY, CDR2 SVGAGI. The V end was cut by 0 bases, the J end by 3 bases, with 9 bases between.

V is TRBV28 and J is TRBJ1-2; no firm D call. This CDR3 spans 14 amino acids. Germline CDR1 reads MDHEN; CDR2 reads SYDVKM. Trimming shortened V by 5 bases and J by 4 bases, and 14 bases separated the two germline ends. The CDR3 DNA is TGTGCCAGCAGTGAAGTGGAACGGGGCTATGGCTACACCTTC. Its translation: CASSEVERGYGYTF.

The gene calls are TRBV5-4 and TRBJ2-7; D may be TRBD2 (6 bases). From germline, CDR1 is SGHNT and CDR2 YYREEE (reference sequence). The V end lost 3 bases, the J end lost 0 bases, and 16 bases lay between the germline ends. This CDR3 contains 16 residues. The CDR3 region is CASSSEGGPASYEQYF. As DNA, the CDR3 is TGTGCCAGCAGCTCGGAGGGAGGACCTGCCTCCTACGAGCAGTACTTC.